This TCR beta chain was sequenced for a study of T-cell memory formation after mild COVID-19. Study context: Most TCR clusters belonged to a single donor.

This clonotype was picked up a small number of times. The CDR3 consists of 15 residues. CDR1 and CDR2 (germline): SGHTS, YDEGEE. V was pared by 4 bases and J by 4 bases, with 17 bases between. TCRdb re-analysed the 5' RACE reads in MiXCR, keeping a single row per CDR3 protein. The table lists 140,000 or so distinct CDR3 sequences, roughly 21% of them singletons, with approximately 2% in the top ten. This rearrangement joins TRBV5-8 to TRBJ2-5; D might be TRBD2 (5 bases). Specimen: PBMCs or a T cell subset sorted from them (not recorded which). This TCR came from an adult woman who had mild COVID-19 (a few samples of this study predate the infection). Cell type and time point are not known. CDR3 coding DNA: TGTGCCAGCAGCAAGGCCCTCGTGGGGAGAGAGACCCAGTACTTC. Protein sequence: CASSKALVGRETQYF.